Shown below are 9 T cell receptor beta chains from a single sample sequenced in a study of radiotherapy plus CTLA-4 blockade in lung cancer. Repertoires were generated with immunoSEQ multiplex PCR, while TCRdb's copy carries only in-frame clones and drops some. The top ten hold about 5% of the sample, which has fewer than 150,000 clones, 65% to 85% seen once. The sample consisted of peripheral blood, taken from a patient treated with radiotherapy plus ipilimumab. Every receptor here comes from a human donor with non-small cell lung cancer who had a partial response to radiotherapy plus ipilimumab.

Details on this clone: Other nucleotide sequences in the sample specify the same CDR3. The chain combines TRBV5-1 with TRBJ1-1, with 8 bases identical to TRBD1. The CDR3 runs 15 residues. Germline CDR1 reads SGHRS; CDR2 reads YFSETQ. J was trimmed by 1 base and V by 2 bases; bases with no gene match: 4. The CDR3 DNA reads TGCGCCAGCAGCTTCGGACAGGGAAGGAACACTGAAGCTTTCTTT. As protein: CASSFGQGRNTEAFF.

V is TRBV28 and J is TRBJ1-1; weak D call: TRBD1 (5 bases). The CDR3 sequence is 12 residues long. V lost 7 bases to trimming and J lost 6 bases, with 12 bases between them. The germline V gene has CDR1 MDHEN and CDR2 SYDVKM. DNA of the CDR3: TGTGCCAGCACCGGGGGACGGGCTGAAGCTTTCTTT. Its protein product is CASTGGRAEAFF.

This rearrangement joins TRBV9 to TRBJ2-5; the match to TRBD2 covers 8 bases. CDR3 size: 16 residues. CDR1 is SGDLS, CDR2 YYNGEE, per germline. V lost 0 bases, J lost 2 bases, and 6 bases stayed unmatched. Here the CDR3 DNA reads TGTGCCAGCAGCGTAGAGCCTAGCGGGCGGCAAGAGACCCAGTACTTC. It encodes CASSVEPSGRQETQYF.

The CDR3 DNA reads as TGTGCCAGCAGCCGACTCAAGGGGGGAAACACCATATATTTT. Amino acids: CASSRLKGGNTIYF. This chain joins TRBV7-2 and TRBJ1-3; tentative D call: TRBD1 (5 bases). Trimming removed 5 bases from V and 4 bases from J, with 12 bases in between. Germline V gene data show CDR1 as SGHTA and CDR2 as FQGNSA. CDR3 length: 14 amino acids.

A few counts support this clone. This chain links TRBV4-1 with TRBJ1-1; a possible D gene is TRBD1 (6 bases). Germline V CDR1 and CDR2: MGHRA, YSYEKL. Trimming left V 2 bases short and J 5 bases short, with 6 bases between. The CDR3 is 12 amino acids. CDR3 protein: CASSQTGTEAFF. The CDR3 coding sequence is TGCGCCAGCAGCCAAACAGGGACTGAAGCTTTCTTT.

The CDR3 region is CASSPTEAGVIGTEAFF. Here the CDR3 DNA reads TGTGCCAGCTCACCTACGGAAGCAGGGGTAATCGGGACTGAAGCTTTCTTT. The rearrangement links TRBV18 to TRBJ1-1; D is perhaps TRBD1 (6 bases). The CDR3 is 17 residues long. Germline V lookup: CDR1 KGHSH, CDR2 LQKENI. Trimming took 3 bases from V and 5 from J, leaving 22 bases between them.

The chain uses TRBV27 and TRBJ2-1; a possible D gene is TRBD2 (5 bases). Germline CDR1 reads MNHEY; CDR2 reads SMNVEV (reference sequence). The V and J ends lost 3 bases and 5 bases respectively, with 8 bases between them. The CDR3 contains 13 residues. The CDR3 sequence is CASSLTINNEQFF. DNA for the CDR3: TGTGCCAGCAGTTTGACTATTAACAATGAGCAGTTCTTC.

The CDR3 spells CSAKTSGVFYEQYF. The CDR3 bases are TGCAGCGCCAAAACTAGCGGAGTCTTTTACGAGCAGTACTTC. V and J are TRBV29-1 and TRBJ2-7; TRBD2 matches 8 bases. The CDR3 spans 14 residues. Germline CDR1 is SQVTM and CDR2 is ANQGSEA. J lost 4 bases, V lost 7 bases, and 12 bases had no gene match.

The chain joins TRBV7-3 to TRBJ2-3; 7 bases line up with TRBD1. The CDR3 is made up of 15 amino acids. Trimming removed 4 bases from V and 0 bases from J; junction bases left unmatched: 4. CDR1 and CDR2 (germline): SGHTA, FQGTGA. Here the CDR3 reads CASSSTGRSTDTQYF. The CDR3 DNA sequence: TGTGCCAGCAGCTCGACAGGGCGCAGCACAGATACGCAGTATTTT.